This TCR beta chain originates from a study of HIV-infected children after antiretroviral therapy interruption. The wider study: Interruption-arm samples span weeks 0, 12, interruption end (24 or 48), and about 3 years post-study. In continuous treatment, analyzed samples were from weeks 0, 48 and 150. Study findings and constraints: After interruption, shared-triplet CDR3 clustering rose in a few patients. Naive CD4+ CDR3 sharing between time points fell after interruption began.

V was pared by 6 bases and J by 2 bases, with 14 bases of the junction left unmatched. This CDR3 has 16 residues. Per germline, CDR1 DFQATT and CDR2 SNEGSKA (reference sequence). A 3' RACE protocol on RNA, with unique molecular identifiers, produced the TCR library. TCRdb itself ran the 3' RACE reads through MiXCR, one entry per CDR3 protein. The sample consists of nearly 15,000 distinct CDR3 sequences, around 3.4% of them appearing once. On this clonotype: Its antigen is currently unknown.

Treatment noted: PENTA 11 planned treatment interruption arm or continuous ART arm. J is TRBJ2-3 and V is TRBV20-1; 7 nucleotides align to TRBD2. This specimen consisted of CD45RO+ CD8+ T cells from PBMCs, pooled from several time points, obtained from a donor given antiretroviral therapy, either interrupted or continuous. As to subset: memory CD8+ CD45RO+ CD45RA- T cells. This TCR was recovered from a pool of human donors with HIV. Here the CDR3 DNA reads TGCAGTGCGCGCCGGGTGGCGGGAGCAGACACAGATACGCAGTATTTT. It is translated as CSARRVAGADTDTQYF.